This T cell receptor beta chain was identified in a study of blood T cell repertoires in COVID-19. About the study: From T cells, B-cell-depleted T cells, or PBMCs came the material, which was cDNA or gDNA.

Germline trimming cut 4 bases from V and 4 bases from J; bases unmatched to any gene: 6. The CDR3 has 15 amino acids. Germline values: CDR1 MGHDK, CDR2 SYGVNS. Study processing details: Amplification of reference gene primers was used by the study to estimate nucleated cell counts. The method was immunoSEQ multiplex PCR; TCRdb's version includes in-frame clones alone and lacks a portion of them. That table supplies the V and J calls and clone size; D and trimming were determined from the DNA. The repertoire holds 150,000 or so clones, roughly nine tenths seen once, with roughly 4% in the top ten. The receptor was isolated from a woman aged 70-85 years with acute or convalescent COVID-19. This chain links TRBV25-1 with TRBJ1-5, with 8 bases identical to TRBD1. The specimen sequenced was peripheral blood. The CDR3, as DNA: TGTGCCAGCAGTGCCACGGACAGGGTAAATCAGCCCCAGCATTTT. It specifies CASSATDRVNQPQHF.